This T cell receptor (beta chain) originates from a study of blood T cell repertoires in COVID-19 (dated by TCRdb to about 2020). For context, the study as a whole: Samples from collaborators originated in the United States, Italy and Spain and spanned both the acute and convalescent phases of COVID-19. The material from the prospective study consisted of cDNA or gDNA derived from T cells, B-cell-depleted T cells, or PBMCs. The dataset comprised deeply sampled blood TCRbeta repertoires from subjects exposed to, actively infected with, or recovered from COVID-19. The repertoires were made available in a free public database intended to serve as a resource for research on the immune response to SARS-CoV-2. Samples came from the ongoing ImmuneRACE study (first 160 participants) plus 1,254 subjects from 6 global collaborators. The sample metadata nearly always contained a de-identified subject ID, COVID-19 status, age in years and sex. Where HLA class I and class II types were available, the types were taken from metadata supplied by the sample provider, not from assay-based typing. General findings and caveats noted by the study authors: The quantity of clinical and demographic metadata differed by source and by participant and was supplied without curation.

This clone was counted once. Its antigen is still unknown. Base qualities are not recorded, but no much larger clone differs from it by a single base. Whole blood was collected in K2EDTA tubes by collaborating institutions according to the institutions' own protocols. For TCRbeta analysis, collaborator samples were shipped as frozen whole blood, as isolated PBMCs, or as DNA extracted from either sample type. The immunoSEQ Assay, a bias-controlled multiplex PCR, was used to amplify TCRbeta CDR3 regions from genomic DNA. On the authors' methods: Nucleated cell counts per sample were estimated from amplification of reference gene primers within the assay. To quantify the absolute abundance of each unique TCRbeta CDR3 rearrangement, sequence reads were collapsed and filtered. Productive Simpson clonality was computed per sample as the square root of Simpson's diversity index over productive rearrangements. TCRdb carries this immuneACCESS record with in-frame sequences only. Its versions omit some clonotypes, under half of them owing to an unresolved V gene in the studies checked, with the rest unexplained. Clone size and the V and J calls come from that table; the DNA yielded D and trimming. The sample profile shows some 61,000 clones; 70% to 90% of them were found once. Roughly 8% of the sample belongs to the ten largest clones.

In the germline V gene (reference sequence), CDR1 corresponds to LNHDA and CDR2 to SQIVND. Spanning cysteine to phenylalanine, the CDR3 consists of 14 amino acids. Only the CDR3 region is kept as DNA, spanning 42 bases read in frame from base 1. V trim: 11 bases; J trim: 6 bases; unmatched bases: 12. The sequencing input was peripheral blood. This clonotype was obtained from a man aged 30 to 45 with acute or convalescent COVID-19. The chain links TRBV19 with TRBJ1-5, and TRBD1 aligns with 8 junction nucleotides. The DNA sequence is as follows: TGTGCCGGAGGAATTGACAGGGGAGCTCAGCCCCAGCATTTT. Its translation reads: CAGGIDRGAQPQHF.